Below, 9 T cell receptor beta chains from the same sample are listed, as sequenced in a study of cytomegalovirus exposure and HLA in healthy donors. PCR primers comprised 60 Vbeta and 13 Jbeta primers. Measured with immunoSEQ multiplex PCR; TCRdb has only the in-frame clones, and not every one. The repertoire holds 200,000 or so clones, with roughly 90% as singletons. Sequenced sample: PBMCs. Receptors originate from a girl under three years old in good health and CMV-seronegative.

The chain joins TRBV19 to TRBJ2-1, with TRBD2 matching 11 bases. The V segment lost 1 base and the J segment 2 bases; nucleotides outside the gene matches: 7. CDR3 length equals 18 residues. CDR1 and CDR2 (germline): LNHDA, SQIVND (reference sequence). The CDR3 reads CASSIGAVAGGPYNEQFF. CDR3 coding DNA: TGTGCCAGTAGTATAGGCGCGGTAGCGGGGGGGCCCTACAATGAGCAGTTCTTC.

The chain uses TRBV9 and TRBJ2-3, with 9 bases identical to TRBD2. Trimming cost V 0 bases and J 12 bases; bases outside gene matches: 11. The germline gives CDR1 SGDLS, CDR2 YYNGEE. This CDR3 contains 15 residues. In DNA, the CDR3 is TGTGCCAGCAGCGTAGAAGGGATAGCGGGGGCTCCCCAGTATTTT. Encoded protein: CASSVEGIAGAPQYF.

This chain uses TRBV7-6 with TRBJ2-7; TRBD2 is a possible D gene (5 bases). Germline loops: CDR1 SGHVS, CDR2 FNYEAQ. The CDR3 extends over 12 amino acids. Trimming cost V 1 base and J 5 bases, with 6 bases left between them. Written as DNA, the CDR3 is TGTGCCAGCAGCTTAGGCGGGCACGAGCAGTACTTC. Protein sequence: CASSLGGHEQYF. The full variable domain, its missing parts supplied by reference TRBV7-6 and TRBJ2-7, is GAGVSQSPRYKVTKRGQDVALRCDPISGHVSLYWYRQALGQGPEFLTYFNYEAQQDKSGLPNDRFSAERPEGSISTLTIQRTEQRDSAMYRCASSLGGHEQYFGPGTRLTVT.

The gene calls are TRBV2 and TRBJ2-1, with 12 bases lining up with TRBD2. V trimming: 6 bases; J trimming: 0 bases; junction bases outside the gene matches: 9. Germline V gives CDR1 SNHLY, CDR2 FYNNEI. The CDR3 is 18 residues long. Written as DNA, the CDR3 is TGTGCCAGCAGGCAGGGACTAGCGGGCGCCAGCTCCTACAATGAGCAGTTCTTC. Amino acid sequence: CASRQGLAGASSYNEQFF.

The rearrangement joins TRBV29-1 to TRBJ1-5; the match to TRBD1 covers 7 bases. The CDR3 contains 15 residues. The V segment lost 4 bases and the J segment 0 bases; nucleotides outside the gene matches: 6. Germline values: CDR1 SQVTM, CDR2 ANQGSEA. The CDR3 region has the DNA TGCAGCGTTGGGGACAGCCTCTATAGCAATCAGCCCCAGCATTTT. Its protein is CSVGDSLYSNQPQHF. Supplemented by reference TRBV29-1 and TRBJ1-5, the full variable domain reads SAVISQKPSRDICQRGTSLTIQCQVDSQVTMMFWYRQQPGQSLTLIATANQGSEATYESGFVIDKFPISRPNLTFSTLTVSNMSPEDSSIYLCSVGDSLYSNQPQHFGDGTRLSIL.

The gene calls are TRBV14 and TRBJ2-1, with TRBD2 matching 9 bases. CDR3 size: 17 residues. J lost 4 bases, V lost 3 bases, and 10 bases had no gene match. From germline, CDR1 is SGHDN and CDR2 FVKESK. CDR3 loop: CASSHRIAGVSYNEQFF. In DNA form, the CDR3 reads TGTGCCAGCAGCCACCGGATAGCGGGAGTGTCATACAATGAGCAGTTCTTC.

The rearrangement joins TRBV4-3 to TRBJ1-3; a possible D gene is TRBD1 (5 bases). V lost 1 base and J 2 bases, leaving 9 bases between the germline ends. The germline gives CDR1 LGHNA, CDR2 YSLEER. This CDR3 is 15 amino acids long. In nucleotides, the CDR3 is TGCGCCAGCAGCCAAGGGCAGGGAACTGGAAACACCATATATTTT. The encoded protein is CASSQGQGTGNTIYF.

As regards this clone: At one end, the junction sequence differs from germline, possibly due to a read error. Other DNA sequences from this sample encode an identical CDR3 as well. V usage is TRBV6-6 and J usage is TRBJ1-1; D remains ambiguous. CDR1 and CDR2 from the germline V gene are MNHNY and SVGAGI (reference sequence). CDR3 length equals 13 residues. The CDR3 DNA reads TGTGCCAGCAGTGCCACAGAGAACACTGAAGCCTTCTTT. Protein: CASSATENTEAFF.

The chain links TRBV15 to TRBJ2-2; the match to TRBD1 covers 8 bases. Germline CDR1 reads LNHNV; CDR2 reads YYDKDF (reference sequence). V lost 5 bases, J lost 4 bases, and 6 bases stayed unmatched. This CDR3 is built from 15 residues. The CDR3 is CATSARQGRTGELFF. For the CDR3, the DNA is TGTGCCACCAGCGCCAGACAGGGGCGCACCGGGGAGCTGTTTTTT.